Listed below are T cell receptor beta chains from one sample, sequenced in a study of shared clonotypes between healthy human individuals. Profiling relied on immunoSEQ multiplex PCR, and the TCRdb table lists in-frame clones only, not all of them. Of around 600,000 clones listed, approximately 95% are singletons. The specimen sequenced was naive CD8+ T cells sorted from blood. Every receptor here comes from a woman in her 30s in good health. Both conserved end residues are part of each CDR3. The size field is filled for only some rows; it gives once, few, many or a size class.

CDR3 length: 13; clone size: .; J gene: TRBJ1-1; V gene: TRBV19; CDR3 protein: CASSSAWTSEAFF
CDR3 length: 14; clone size: .; J gene: TRBJ2-7; V gene: TRBV19; CDR3 protein: CASSIGQESWEQYF
CDR3 length: 14; clone size: .; J gene: TRBJ1-1; V gene: TRBV11-2; CDR3 protein: CASSLEVGSTEAFF
CDR3 length: 15; clone size: .; J gene: TRBJ2-7; V gene: TRBV2; CDR3 protein: CASSEAGDSYYEQYF
CDR3 length: 16; clone size: .; J gene: TRBJ2-5; V gene: TRBV5-1; CDR3 protein: CASSLELVGWLETQYF
CDR3 length: 15; clone size: .; J gene: TRBJ1-5; V gene: TRBV7-6; CDR3 protein: CASSLGTGEGQPQHF
CDR3 length: 13; clone size: .; J gene: TRBJ2-5; V gene: TRBV5-6; CDR3 protein: CASSPGLGETQYF
CDR3 length: 13; clone size: .; J gene: TRBJ2-7; V gene: TRBV11-2; CDR3 protein: CASSSEGSYEQYF
CDR3 length: 14; clone size: once; J gene: TRBJ2-3; V gene: TRBV28; CDR3 protein: CASSLEAITDTQYF
CDR3 length: 13; clone size: .; J gene: TRBJ1-2; V gene: TRBV28; CDR3 protein: CASSRDRAKSYTF
CDR3 length: 14; clone size: .; J gene: TRBJ2-7; V gene: TRBV9; CDR3 protein: CASSVGLAGNEQYF
CDR3 length: 12; clone size: .; J gene: TRBJ2-1; V gene: TRBV29-1; CDR3 protein: CSVETDYNEQFF
CDR3 length: 16; clone size: .; J gene: TRBJ2-7; V gene: TRBV4-1; CDR3 protein: CASSLGTRDPSYEQYF
CDR3 length: 19; clone size: .; J gene: TRBJ2-7; V gene: TRBV7-2; CDR3 protein: CASSLELGLGLADSYEQYF
CDR3 length: 15; clone size: .; J gene: .; V gene: TRBV10-2; CDR3 protein: CASSGGWGRSYEQYF
CDR3 length: 16; clone size: .; J gene: TRBJ1-1; V gene: TRBV4-1; CDR3 protein: CASSPSGATVNTEAFF
CDR3 length: 14; clone size: .; J gene: TRBJ2-7; V gene: TRBV27; CDR3 protein: CASSFWGLNYEQYF
CDR3 length: 16; clone size: .; J gene: TRBJ2-7; V gene: TRBV6-5; CDR3 protein: CASSYKWAGIPYEQYF
CDR3 length: 12; clone size: .; J gene: TRBJ2-5; V gene: TRBV29-1; CDR3 protein: CSVPKDGGTQYF
CDR3 length: 15; clone size: .; J gene: .; V gene: TRBV4-1; CDR3 protein: CASSPIAEFPYEQYF
CDR3 length: 15; clone size: .; J gene: TRBJ1-1; V gene: TRBV12-2; CDR3 protein: CASRLKPGGNTEAFF
CDR3 length: 17; clone size: .; J gene: TRBJ2-7; V gene: TRBV27; CDR3 protein: CASSLSPLPGPTYEQYF
CDR3 length: 11; clone size: .; J gene: .; V gene: TRBV7-9; CDR3 protein: CASSLIHEQYF
CDR3 length: 15; clone size: .; J gene: TRBJ2-6; V gene: TRBV28; CDR3 protein: CASSGRSSGANVLTF
CDR3 length: 15; clone size: .; J gene: TRBJ2-7; V gene: TRBV5-1; CDR3 protein: CASSYTSGLSYEQYF
CDR3 length: 16; clone size: .; J gene: TRBJ2-7; V gene: TRBV28; CDR3 protein: CASSLGDPLVGYEQYF
CDR3 length: 15; clone size: .; J gene: TRBJ2-4; V gene: TRBV16; CDR3 protein: CASSPRDSFGNIQYF
CDR3 length: 17; clone size: .; J gene: TRBJ2-3; V gene: TRBV7-8; CDR3 protein: CASTPNRALSSTDTQYF
CDR3 length: 15; clone size: once; J gene: TRBJ2-7; V gene: TRBV13; CDR3 protein: CASSPSPRRSYEQYF
CDR3 length: 17; clone size: .; J gene: TRBJ2-2; V gene: TRBV7-9; CDR3 protein: CASSLWEGLINTGELFF
CDR3 length: 15; clone size: .; J gene: TRBJ2-7; V gene: TRBV27; CDR3 protein: CASSLKSARGLEQYF
CDR3 length: 15; clone size: .; J gene: TRBJ1-5; V gene: TRBV5-8; CDR3 protein: CASGGTAVWNQPQHF
CDR3 length: 14; clone size: .; J gene: TRBJ1-1; V gene: TRBV6-5; CDR3 protein: CASSSVGEGTEAFF
CDR3 length: 19; clone size: .; J gene: TRBJ1-5; V gene: TRBV7-9; CDR3 protein: CASSLVPFWGPRSNQPQHF
CDR3 length: 12; clone size: .; J gene: TRBJ1-5; V gene: TRBV7-9; CDR3 protein: CASSLDLQPQHF
CDR3 length: 16; clone size: .; J gene: TRBJ1-5; V gene: TRBV10-1; CDR3 protein: CASRSPPTEGNQPQHF
CDR3 length: 17; clone size: .; J gene: TRBJ1-2; V gene: TRBV4-1; CDR3 protein: CASSQDLAPGWRDGYTF
CDR3 length: 10; clone size: .; J gene: TRBJ1-4; V gene: TRBV29-1; CDR3 protein: CSVLGEKLFF
CDR3 length: 13; clone size: .; J gene: TRBJ1-1; V gene: TRBV9; CDR3 protein: CASSAGGNTEAFF
CDR3 length: 13; clone size: .; J gene: TRBJ1-2; V gene: TRBV19; CDR3 protein: CASKGTGNYGYTF
CDR3 length: 14; clone size: .; J gene: TRBJ1-5; V gene: TRBV28; CDR3 protein: CASSWGEYNQPQHF
CDR3 length: 15; clone size: .; J gene: TRBJ2-2; V gene: TRBV5-1; CDR3 protein: CASSPGTVFPGELFF
CDR3 length: 14; clone size: .; J gene: TRBJ2-7; V gene: TRBV29-1; CDR3 protein: CSVEETGHSYEQYF
CDR3 length: 14; clone size: .; J gene: TRBJ2-7; V gene: TRBV2; CDR3 protein: CASSEPGYLHEQYF
CDR3 length: 13; clone size: .; J gene: TRBJ2-1; V gene: TRBV28; CDR3 protein: CASIGLAGYEQFF
CDR3 length: 12; clone size: .; J gene: TRBJ1-2; V gene: TRBV28; CDR3 protein: CASSLGLYGYTF
CDR3 length: 15; clone size: .; J gene: TRBJ2-5; V gene: TRBV27; CDR3 protein: CASSIGTSGRETQYF
CDR3 length: 11; clone size: .; J gene: TRBJ2-7; V gene: TRBV28; CDR3 protein: CASSFSYEQYF
CDR3 length: 15; clone size: .; J gene: TRBJ2-1; V gene: TRBV19; CDR3 protein: CASSTPGGSYNEQFF
CDR3 length: 16; clone size: once; J gene: TRBJ1-2; V gene: TRBV27; CDR3 protein: CASSLSEHLTGYGYTF
CDR3 length: 17; clone size: .; J gene: TRBJ1-5; V gene: TRBV19; CDR3 protein: CASSLTGTGGGNQPQHF